The clone carrying this T cell receptor beta chain was detected ten times or more. This entry comes from a study of regulatory T cells in long-lasting Graves disease. This CDR3 has 12 amino acids. V gave up 4 bases and J gave up 5 bases, with 9 bases separating them. The germline V gene encodes CDR1 MDHEN and CDR2 SYDVKM. Researchers made TCR beta libraries by using iRepertoire HTBI primers and running Arm-PCR on CDR3 regions. TCRdb recomputed calls from the multiplex PCR reads with MiXCR, one row per CDR3 protein. The table has around 450,000 distinct CDR3 sequences, about a sixth seen once. Time point specified: newly diagnosed GD, antithyroid drugs for less than 3 months. The TCR library was prepared using RNA isolated from PBMCs. The same sample was also studied in work on T cells in Graves' hyperthyroidism and ophthalmopathy.

The input for sequencing was peripheral blood mononuclear cells (PBMCs), taken at new diagnosis, from a patient treated with antithyroid drugs. This receptor was identified in a man aged 40-49 years with Graves disease. The V call is TRBV28, the J call TRBJ2-7; D not resolved. The CDR3 nucleotides read TGTGCCAGCAGTTCCATGAACCACGAGCAGTACTTC. Residues: CASSSMNHEQYF.